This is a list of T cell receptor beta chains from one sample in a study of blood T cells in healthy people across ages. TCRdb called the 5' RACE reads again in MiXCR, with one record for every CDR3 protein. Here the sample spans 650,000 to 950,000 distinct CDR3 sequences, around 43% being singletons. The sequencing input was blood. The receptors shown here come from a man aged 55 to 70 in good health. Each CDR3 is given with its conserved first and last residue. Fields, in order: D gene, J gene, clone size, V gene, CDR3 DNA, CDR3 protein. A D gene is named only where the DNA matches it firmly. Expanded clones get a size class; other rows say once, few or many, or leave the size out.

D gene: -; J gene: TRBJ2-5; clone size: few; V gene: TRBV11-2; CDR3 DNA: TGTGCCAGCAGCTTACGTACGGTGGTCCTTGAGACCCAGTACTTC; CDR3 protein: CASSLRTVVLETQYF
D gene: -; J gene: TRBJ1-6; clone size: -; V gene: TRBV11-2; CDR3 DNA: TGTGCCAGCAGCTTAGAGGTTAATTCACCCCTCCACTTT; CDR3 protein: CASSLEVNSPLHF
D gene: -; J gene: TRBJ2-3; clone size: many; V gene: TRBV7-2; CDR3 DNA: TGTGCCAGCAGCGGCGGCACGCAGTATTTT; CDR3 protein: CASSGGTQYF
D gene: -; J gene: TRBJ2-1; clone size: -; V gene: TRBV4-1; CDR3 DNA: TGCGCCAGCAGCCAAGATGAGGCCCACAATGAGCAGTTCTTC; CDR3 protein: CASSQDEAHNEQFF
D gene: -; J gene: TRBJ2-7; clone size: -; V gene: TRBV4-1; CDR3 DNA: TGCGCCAGCAGCCAAGTCGGGGTAGGCTCCTACAATGAGCAGTACTTC; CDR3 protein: CASSQVGVGSYNEQYF
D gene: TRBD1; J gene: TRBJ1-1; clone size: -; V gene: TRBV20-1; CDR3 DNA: TGCAGTGCTGCGACAGGGGGCATCGGGCCTGAAGCTTTCTTT; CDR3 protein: CSAATGGIGPEAFF
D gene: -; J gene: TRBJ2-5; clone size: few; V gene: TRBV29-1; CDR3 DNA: TGCAGCGTTGAGGGTCTGGGGAGTTCAATCGTGTCCTTGGAAGAGACCCAGTACTTC; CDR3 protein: CSVEGLGSSIVSLEETQYF
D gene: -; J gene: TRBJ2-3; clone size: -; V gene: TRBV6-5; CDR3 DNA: TGTGCCAGCAGTTACCCACAAACCCGAACAGGGACTAGCACAGATACGCAGTATTTT; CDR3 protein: CASSYPQTRTGTSTDTQYF
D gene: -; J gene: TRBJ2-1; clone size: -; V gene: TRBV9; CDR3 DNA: TGTGCCAGCAGCGTAGTCCCAGATTCCTACAATGAGCAGTTCTTC; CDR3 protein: CASSVVPDSYNEQFF
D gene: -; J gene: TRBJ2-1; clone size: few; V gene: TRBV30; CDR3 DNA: TGTGCCTGGAGTCCCCTTGGCTATGAGCAGTTCTTC; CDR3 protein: CAWSPLGYEQFF
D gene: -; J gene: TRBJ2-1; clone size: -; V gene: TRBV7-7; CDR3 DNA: TGTGCCAGCAGCTTAGGGGGTAGGGGGGGCCAGGAGCAGTTCTTC; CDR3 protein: CASSLGGRGGQEQFF
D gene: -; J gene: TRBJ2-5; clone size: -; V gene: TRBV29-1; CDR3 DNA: TGCAGCGTTGAACGGTCAGCCCCAGAGCAGTACTTC; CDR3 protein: CSVERSAPEQYF
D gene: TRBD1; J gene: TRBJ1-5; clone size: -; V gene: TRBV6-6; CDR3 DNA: TGTGCCAGCAGAGCACCGGGACAGGGCGTTCAGCCCCAGCATTTT; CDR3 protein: CASRAPGQGVQPQHF
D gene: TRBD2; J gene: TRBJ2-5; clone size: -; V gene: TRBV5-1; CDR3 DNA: TGCGCCAGCAGCTCGGTGAGGACTAGCGGGAGAGAGACCCAGTACTTC; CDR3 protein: CASSSVRTSGRETQYF
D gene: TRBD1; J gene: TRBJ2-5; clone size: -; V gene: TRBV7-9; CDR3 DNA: TGTGCCAGCAGCCCTTTTCCGACAGGGAAGGAGACCCAGTACTTC; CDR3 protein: CASSPFPTGKETQYF
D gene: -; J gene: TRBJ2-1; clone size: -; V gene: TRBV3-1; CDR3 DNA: TGTGCCAGCAGCCAAACCACACTCAATGAGCAGTTCTTC; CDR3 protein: CASSQTTLNEQFF
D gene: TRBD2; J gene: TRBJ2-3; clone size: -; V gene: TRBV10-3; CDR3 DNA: TGTGCCATCAGCGGGGGGACTAGGGCGAGCACAGATACGCAGTATTTT; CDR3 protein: CAISGGTRASTDTQYF
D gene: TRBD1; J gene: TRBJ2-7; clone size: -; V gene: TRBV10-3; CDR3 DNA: TGTGCCATCAAGGAACAGGGGGGCTACGAGCAGTACTTC; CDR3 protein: CAIKEQGGYEQYF
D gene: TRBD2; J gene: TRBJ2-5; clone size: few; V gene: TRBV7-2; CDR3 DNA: TGTGCCAGCAGCTTAGCGGCGGGGGTGGAGACCCAGTACTTC; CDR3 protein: CASSLAAGVETQYF
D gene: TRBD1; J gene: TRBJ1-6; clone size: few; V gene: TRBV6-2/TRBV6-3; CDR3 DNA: TGTGCCAGCACCTCGACAGGGAGCTCCTATAATTCACCCCTCCACTTT; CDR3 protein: CASTSTGSSYNSPLHF
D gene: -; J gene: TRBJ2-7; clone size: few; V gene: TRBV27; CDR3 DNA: TGTGCCAGCTCATCCGGCTGGGGCCGCGAGCAGTACTTC; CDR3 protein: CASSSGWGREQYF
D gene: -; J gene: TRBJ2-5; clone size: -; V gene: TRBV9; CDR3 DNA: TGTGCCAGCAGCGGTCCGCGTGAGACCCAGTACTTC; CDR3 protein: CASSGPRETQYF
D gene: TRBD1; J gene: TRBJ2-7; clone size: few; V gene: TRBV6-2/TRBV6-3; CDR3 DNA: TGTGCCAGCAGTTACGCGGGACAGGGGATCAACGAGCAGTACTTC; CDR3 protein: CASSYAGQGINEQYF
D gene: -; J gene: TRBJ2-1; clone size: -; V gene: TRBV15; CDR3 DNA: TGTGCCACCAGCAGAGATGGAAGAACTGGGGAAGGGCAGTTCTTC; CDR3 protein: CATSRDGRTGEGQFF
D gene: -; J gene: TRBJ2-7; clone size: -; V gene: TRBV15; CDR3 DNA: TGTGCCACCAGCAGAGGGGAGACAGAAACCTACGAGCAGTACTTC; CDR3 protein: CATSRGETETYEQYF
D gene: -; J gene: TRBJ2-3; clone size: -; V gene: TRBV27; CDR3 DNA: TGTGCCAGCAGTTCGTTGAGGAGCGCAGATACGCAGTATTTT; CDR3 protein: CASSSLRSADTQYF
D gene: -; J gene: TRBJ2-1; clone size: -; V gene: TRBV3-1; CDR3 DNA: TGTGCCAGCAGCCAAGATGGTTTCTTAGGCAATGAGCAGTTCTTC; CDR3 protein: CASSQDGFLGNEQFF
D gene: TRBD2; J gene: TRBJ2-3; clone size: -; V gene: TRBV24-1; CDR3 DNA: TGTGCCACCAGTGATGCTTCTAGCGGGGGGGCCCAAGATACGCAGTATTTT; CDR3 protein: CATSDASSGGAQDTQYF
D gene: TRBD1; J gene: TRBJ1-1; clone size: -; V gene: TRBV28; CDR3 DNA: TGTGCCAGCAGTCTCCCGGACAGGGGGCACACTGAAGCTTTCTTT; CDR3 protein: CASSLPDRGHTEAFF
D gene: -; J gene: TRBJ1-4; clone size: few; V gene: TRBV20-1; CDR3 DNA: TGCAGTGCTCCACTACCGGGACGCCCTCTTCTAAAACTGTTTTTT; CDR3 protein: CSAPLPGRPLLKLFF
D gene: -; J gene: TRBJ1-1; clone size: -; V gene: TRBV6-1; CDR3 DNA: TGTGCCAGCAGTGAACAGGGAGTATCCACTGAAGCTTTCTTT; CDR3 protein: CASSEQGVSTEAFF
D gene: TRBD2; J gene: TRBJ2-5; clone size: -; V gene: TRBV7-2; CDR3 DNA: TGTGCCAGCAGCTACACTAAGCGGGATTGGGGCCAAGAGACCCAGTACTTC; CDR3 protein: CASSYTKRDWGQETQYF
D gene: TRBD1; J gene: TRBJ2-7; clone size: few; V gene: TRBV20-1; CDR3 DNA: TGCAGTGCTAGATCAATAAGCCACCCGGGACAGGGGGACTACGAGCAGTACTTC; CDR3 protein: CSARSISHPGQGDYEQYF
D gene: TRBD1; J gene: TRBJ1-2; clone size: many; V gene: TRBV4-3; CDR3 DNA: TGCGCCAGCAGCCAAGATAGACAGGGGGTCTATGGCTACACCTTC; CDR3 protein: CASSQDRQGVYGYTF
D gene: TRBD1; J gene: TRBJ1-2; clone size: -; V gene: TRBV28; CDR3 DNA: TGTGCCAGCAGTTTAACGCGACAGGGGTCATCCGGCTACACCTTC; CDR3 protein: CASSLTRQGSSGYTF
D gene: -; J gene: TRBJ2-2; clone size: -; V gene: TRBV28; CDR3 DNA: TGTGCCAGCAGTTTCGTACAGGGGATATCCGGGGAGGTGTTTTTT; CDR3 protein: CASSFVQGISGEVFF
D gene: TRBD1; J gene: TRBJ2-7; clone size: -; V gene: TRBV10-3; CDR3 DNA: TGTGCCATCAGTGACCACAGGGGGGACCCCCCCTACGAGCAGTACTTC; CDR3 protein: CAISDHRGDPPYEQYF
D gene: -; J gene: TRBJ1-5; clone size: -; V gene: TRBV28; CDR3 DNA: TGTGCCAGCAGTCTCCCGGACAGACCTAATCAGCCCCAGCATTTT; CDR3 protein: CASSLPDRPNQPQHF
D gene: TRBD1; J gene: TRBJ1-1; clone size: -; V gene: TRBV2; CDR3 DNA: TGTGCCAGCAGCTGGGACAGAATAAGGAACACTGAAGCTTTCTTT; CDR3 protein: CASSWDRIRNTEAFF
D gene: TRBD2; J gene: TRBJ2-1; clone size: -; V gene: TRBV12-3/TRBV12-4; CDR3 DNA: TGTGCCAGCAGCCGAAACCCCTTAGCGGGATCGAACAATGAGCAGTTCTTC; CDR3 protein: CASSRNPLAGSNNEQFF
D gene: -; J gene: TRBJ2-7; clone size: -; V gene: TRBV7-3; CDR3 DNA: TGTGCCAGCAGCTTAGATGCGGGGATCTCCTACGAGCAGTACTTC; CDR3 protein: CASSLDAGISYEQYF
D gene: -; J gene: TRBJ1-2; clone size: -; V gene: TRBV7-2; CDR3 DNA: TGTGCCAGCAGCTTAGGTCCGAGACAGCCCTATGGCTACACCTTC; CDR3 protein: CASSLGPRQPYGYTF
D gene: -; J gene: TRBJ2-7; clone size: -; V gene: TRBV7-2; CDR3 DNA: TGTGCCAGCAGGTTGCGATCGCGGATCTATGAGCAGTACTTC; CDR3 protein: CASRLRSRIYEQYF
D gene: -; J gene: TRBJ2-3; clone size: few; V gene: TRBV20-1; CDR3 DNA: TGCAGTGCCCGACAACTAGTCAGCACAGATACGCAGTATTTT; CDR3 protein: CSARQLVSTDTQYF
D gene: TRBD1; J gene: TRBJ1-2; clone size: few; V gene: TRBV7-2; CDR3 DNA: TGTGCCAGCAGCACAGGGGGGGTCTATGGCTACACCTTC; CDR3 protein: CASSTGGVYGYTF
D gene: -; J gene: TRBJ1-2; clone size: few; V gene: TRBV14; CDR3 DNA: TGTGCCAGCAGCCTCGTCCCAGGGACATTAGCCGGCTACACCTTC; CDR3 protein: CASSLVPGTLAGYTF
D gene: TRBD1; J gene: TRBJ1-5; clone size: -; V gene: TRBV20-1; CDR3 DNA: TGCAGTGCTGGATCGGACAGGGGTAAATATCAGCCCCAGCATTTT; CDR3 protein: CSAGSDRGKYQPQHF
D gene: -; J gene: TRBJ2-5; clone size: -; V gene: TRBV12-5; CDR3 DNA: TGTGCTAGTGGTTTGGGCAGGACCGTCCAAGAGACCCAGTACTTC; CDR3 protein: CASGLGRTVQETQYF
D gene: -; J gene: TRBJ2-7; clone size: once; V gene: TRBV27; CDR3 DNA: TGTGCTTCCTGGGGGAATGAGCAGTACTTC; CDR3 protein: CASWGNEQYF
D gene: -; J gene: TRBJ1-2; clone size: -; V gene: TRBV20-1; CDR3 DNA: TGCAGTGCTAGTTTGGGGGCCGGTGGCTACACCTTC; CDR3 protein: CSASLGAGGYTF
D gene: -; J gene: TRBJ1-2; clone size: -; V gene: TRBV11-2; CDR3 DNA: TGTGCCAGCAGCTTAGGAATGGGGGGCCACCCACCCCCTAACTATGGCTACACCTTC; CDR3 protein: CASSLGMGGHPPPNYGYTF
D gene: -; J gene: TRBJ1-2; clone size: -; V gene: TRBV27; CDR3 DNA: TGTGCCAGCAGTAACCCCCGGGACGGGGATTATGGCTACACCTTC; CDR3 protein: CASSNPRDGDYGYTF
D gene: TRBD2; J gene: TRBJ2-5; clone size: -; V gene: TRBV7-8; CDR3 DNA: TGTGCCAGCAGCTTAGGGGTCCGGGGGGAAGGGGAGACCCAGTACTTC; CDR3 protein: CASSLGVRGEGETQYF
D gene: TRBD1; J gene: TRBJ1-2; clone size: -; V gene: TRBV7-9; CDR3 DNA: TGTGCCAGCAGCCCTGGGAACCCTACAGGGGACTATGGCTACACCTTC; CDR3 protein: CASSPGNPTGDYGYTF
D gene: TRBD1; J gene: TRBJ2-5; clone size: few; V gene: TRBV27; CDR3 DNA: TGTGCCAGCAGTTCAGACAGGGCCGATCGAGAGACCCAGTACTTC; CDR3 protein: CASSSDRADRETQYF